This T cell receptor beta chain comes out of a study of cytomegalovirus exposure and HLA in healthy donors. Study details: In a later analysis, it was reported that the 110 or so validation repertoires had been produced on the same platform as the 600 to 850 repertoires belonging to the first cohort.

The study's findings and limits: Among the CMV-associated chains, three were confirmed in vitro as specific for CMV antigens. Listed as cytomegalovirus-associated were 150 to 200 TCR beta chains. Some public TCRs appeared in many individuals, while most sequences were rare.

Sequencing used immunoSEQ multiplex PCR; TCRdb keeps in-frame clones, though not all of them. The data hold 60,000 to 80,000 clones, with around four fifths observed a single time. A single count supports this clone. No antigen is known for it. The sequence was collected from a man aged 25-45 years in good health and CMV-seronegative. Material for sequencing was PBMCs.

The CDR3 spells CASSFTGGWDTQYF. CDR3 DNA sequence: TGTGCCAGCAGCTTCACAGGGGGCTGGGATACGCAGTATTTT. J is TRBJ2-3 and V is TRBV11-3, with 9 bases fitting TRBD1. This CDR3 spans 14 amino acids. The germline CDR1 and CDR2 sequences are SGHNT and YENEEA. Trimming cost V 3 bases and J 6 bases; bases outside gene matches: 4.